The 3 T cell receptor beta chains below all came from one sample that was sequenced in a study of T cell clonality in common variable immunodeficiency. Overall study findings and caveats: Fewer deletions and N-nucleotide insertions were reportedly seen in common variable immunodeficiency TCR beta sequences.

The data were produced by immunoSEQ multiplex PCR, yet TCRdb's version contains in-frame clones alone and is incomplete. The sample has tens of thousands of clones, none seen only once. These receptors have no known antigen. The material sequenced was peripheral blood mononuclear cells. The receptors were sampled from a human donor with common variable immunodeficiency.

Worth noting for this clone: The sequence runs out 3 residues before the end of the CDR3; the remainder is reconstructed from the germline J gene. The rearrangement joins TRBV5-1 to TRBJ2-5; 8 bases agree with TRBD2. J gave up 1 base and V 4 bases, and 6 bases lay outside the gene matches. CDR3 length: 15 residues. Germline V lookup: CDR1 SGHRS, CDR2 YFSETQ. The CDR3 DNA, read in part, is TGCGCCAGCAGCGGCACCGGGACTAGCCAAGAGACC. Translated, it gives CASSGTGTSQET. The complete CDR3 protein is CASSGTGTSQETQYF.

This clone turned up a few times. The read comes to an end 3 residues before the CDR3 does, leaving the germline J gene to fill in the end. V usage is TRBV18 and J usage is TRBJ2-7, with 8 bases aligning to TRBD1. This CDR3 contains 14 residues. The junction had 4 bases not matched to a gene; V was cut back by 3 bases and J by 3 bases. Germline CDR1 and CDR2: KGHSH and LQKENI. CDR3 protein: CASSPSGTGYEQYF. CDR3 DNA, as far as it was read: TGTGCCAGCTCACCCTCCGGGACAGGCTACGAG. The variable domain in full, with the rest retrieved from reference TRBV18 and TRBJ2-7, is NAGVMQNPRHLVRRRGQEARLRCSPMKGHSHVYWYRQLPEEGLKFMVYLQKENIIDESGMPKERFSAEFPKEGPSILRIQQVVRGDSAAYFCASSPSGTGYEQYFGPGTRLTVT.

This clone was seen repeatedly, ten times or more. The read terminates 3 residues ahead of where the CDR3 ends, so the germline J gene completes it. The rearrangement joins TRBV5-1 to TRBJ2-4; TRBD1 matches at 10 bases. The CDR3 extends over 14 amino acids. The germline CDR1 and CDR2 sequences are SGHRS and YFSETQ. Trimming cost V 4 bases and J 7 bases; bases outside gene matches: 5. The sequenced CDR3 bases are TGCGCCAGCAGCCCGGGGACAGGGGCGAACATT. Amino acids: CASSPGTGANI. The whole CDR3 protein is CASSPGTGANIQYF. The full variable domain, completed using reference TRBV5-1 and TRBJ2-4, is KAGVTQTPRYLIKTRGQQVTLSCSPISGHRSVSWYQQTPGQGLQFLFEYFSETQRNKGNFPGRFSGRQFSNSRSEMNVSTLELGDSALYLCASSPGTGANIQYFGAGTRLSVL.